This T cell receptor beta chain was observed in a study of cytomegalovirus exposure and HLA in healthy donors. PCR primers comprised 60 Vbeta and 13 Jbeta primers. Only in-frame clones appear in the TCRdb table, and some are missing; sequencing was by immunoSEQ multiplex PCR. The sample shows roughly 150,000 clones, around 80% of them seen only once. General study points: Researchers reported that a few CMV-associated chains were confirmed in vitro as CMV antigen-specific.

There are 13 residues in the CDR3. V shed 4 bases, J shed 6 bases, and the junction held 2 bases outside the gene matches. Per the germline V gene, CDR1 is SGHRS and CDR2 is YFSETQ. In regard to this clone: Its specificity is unknown.

Specimen: PBMCs. The source of this sequence is a man aged 35-49 years in good health and CMV-seropositive. The chain uses TRBV5-1 and TRBJ2-7; TRBD2 aligns across 12 bases. The chain's CDR3 is CASSGTSGSEQYF. The CDR3 DNA follows: TGCGCCAGCAGCGGGACTAGCGGGTCCGAGCAGTACTTC. The variable domain in full, completed from reference TRBV5-1 and TRBJ2-7, reads KAGVTQTPRYLIKTRGQQVTLSCSPISGHRSVSWYQQTPGQGLQFLFEYFSETQRNKGNFPGRFSGRQFSNSRSEMNVSTLELGDSALYLCASSGTSGSEQYFGPGTRLTVT.